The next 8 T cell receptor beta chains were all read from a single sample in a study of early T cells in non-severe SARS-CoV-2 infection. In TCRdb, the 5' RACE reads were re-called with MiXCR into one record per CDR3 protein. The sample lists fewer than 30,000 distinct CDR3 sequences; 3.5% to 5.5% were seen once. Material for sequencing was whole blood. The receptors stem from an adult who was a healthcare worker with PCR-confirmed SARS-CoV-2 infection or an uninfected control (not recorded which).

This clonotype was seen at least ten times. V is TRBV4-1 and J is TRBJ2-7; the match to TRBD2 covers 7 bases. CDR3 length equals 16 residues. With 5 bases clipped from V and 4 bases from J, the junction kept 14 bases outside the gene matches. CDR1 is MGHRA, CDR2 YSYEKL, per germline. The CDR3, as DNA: TGCGCCAGCAGCTCCAACATCGTGGGCGGGGGATACGAGCAGTACTTC. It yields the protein CASSSNIVGGGYEQYF.

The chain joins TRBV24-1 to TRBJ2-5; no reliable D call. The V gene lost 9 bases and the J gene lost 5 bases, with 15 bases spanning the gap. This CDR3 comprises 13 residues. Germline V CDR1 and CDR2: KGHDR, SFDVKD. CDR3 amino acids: CATASVQPETQYF. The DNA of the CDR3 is TGTGCCACCGCGAGCGTCCAACCGGAGACCCAGTACTTC.

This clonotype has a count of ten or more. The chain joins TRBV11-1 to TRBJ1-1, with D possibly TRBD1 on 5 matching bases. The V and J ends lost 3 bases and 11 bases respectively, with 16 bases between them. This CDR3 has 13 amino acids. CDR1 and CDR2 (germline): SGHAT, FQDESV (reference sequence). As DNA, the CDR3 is TGTGCCAGCAGCTTGTTTCCGACGGGGGACGCTTTCTTT. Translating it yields CASSLFPTGDAFF. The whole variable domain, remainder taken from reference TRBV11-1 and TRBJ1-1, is EAEVAQSPRYKITEKSQAVAFWCDPISGHATLYWYRQILGQGPELLVQFQDESVVDDSQLPKDRFSAERLKGVDSTLKIQPAELGDSAMYLCASSLFPTGDAFFGQGTRLTVV.

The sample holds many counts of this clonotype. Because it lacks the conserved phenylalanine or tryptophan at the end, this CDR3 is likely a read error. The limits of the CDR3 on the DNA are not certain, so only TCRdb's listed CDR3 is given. CDR3 loop: CSALGGTTGGI. The chain joins TRBV20-1 to TRBJ1-1; TRBD1 is taken as the D call from the table, unchecked against the DNA. Germline V gives CDR1 DFQATT, CDR2 SNEGSKA (reference sequence). The CDR3 extends over 11 residues, inclusive of both ends.

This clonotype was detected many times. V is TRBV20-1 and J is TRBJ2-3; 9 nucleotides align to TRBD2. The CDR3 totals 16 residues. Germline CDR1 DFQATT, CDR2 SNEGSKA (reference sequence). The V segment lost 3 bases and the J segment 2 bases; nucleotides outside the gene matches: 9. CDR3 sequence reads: CSASQMTSGFTDTQYF. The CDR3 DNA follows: TGCAGTGCTAGCCAAATGACTAGCGGTTTCACAGATACGCAGTATTTT.

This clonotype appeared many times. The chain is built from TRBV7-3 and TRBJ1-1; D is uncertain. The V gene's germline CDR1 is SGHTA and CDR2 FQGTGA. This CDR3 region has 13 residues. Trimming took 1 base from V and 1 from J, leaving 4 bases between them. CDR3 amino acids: CASSLSRNTEAFF. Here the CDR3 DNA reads TGTGCCAGCAGCTTAAGTAGGAACACTGAAGCTTTCTTT.

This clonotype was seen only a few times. CDR3 region: CAARVGNSPLHF. The CDR3 coding sequence is TGTGCCGCGAGGGTGGGTAATTCACCCCTCCACTTT. V and J are TRBV7-2 and TRBJ1-6; D gene ambiguous. Trimming took off 11 bases at V and 6 bases at J, with 11 bases between the two ends. The CDR3 covers 12 residues. Germline V gene lookup returns CDR1 SGHTA and CDR2 FQGNSA.

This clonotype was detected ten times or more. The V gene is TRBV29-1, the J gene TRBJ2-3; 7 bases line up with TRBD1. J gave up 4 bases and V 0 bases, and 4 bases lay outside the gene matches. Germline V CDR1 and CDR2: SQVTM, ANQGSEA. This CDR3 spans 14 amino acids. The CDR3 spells CSVEEGGHPDTQYF. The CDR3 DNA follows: TGCAGCGTTGAAGAAGGGGGCCACCCAGATACGCAGTATTTT.